This paragraph covers one T cell receptor beta chain sequence. The antigen it binds to is not known. No clone much larger than this one lies a single base away; base qualities are absent. The sample belongs to a study of T cell changes during pregnancy in multiple sclerosis (dated by TCRdb to about 2019). At the level of the whole study: Changes in the T cell repertoire over the course of pregnancy were examined in this study in women with multiple sclerosis.

There are 15 amino acids in the CDR3, from cysteine to phenylalanine inclusive. The only DNA kept is the CDR3, 45 bases in frame from the first base. The germline V gene supplies CDR1 SGHTA and CDR2 FQGNSA. At the junction V is shortened by 1 base and J by 4 bases; bases outside the gene matches: 6. The library was produced with the immunoSEQ multiplex PCR assay. TCRdb took over this immuneACCESS table, retaining in-frame rearrangements with V and J assigned. Such tables are incomplete; in checked studies, under half of the missing clones stem from an unresolved V gene, and the remainder is unexplained. In this sample the table shows some 36,000 clones, 90% of which occur a single time. Of the sample, 0.39% is held by the ten largest clones.

The receptor's source is a female donor with multiple sclerosis, enrolled in a pregnancy study. The sequences come from CD4+ T cells from peripheral blood mononuclear cells, collected in the second trimester of pregnancy. The chain uses TRBV7-2 and TRBJ2-7; a stretch of 8 junction bases matches TRBD1. DNA sequence: TGTGCCAGCAGCTTAGGAGGGACAGGTTTTTACGAGCAGTACTTC. Its protein is CASSLGGTGFYEQYF. Outside the CDR3, residues come from the reference TRBV7-2 and TRBJ2-7 proteins, so the full variable domain is: GAGVSQSPSNKVTEKGKDVELRCDPISGHTALYWYRQSLGQGLEFLIYFQGNSAPDKSGLPSDRFSAERTGGSVSTLTIQRTQQEDSAVYLCASSLGGTGFYEQYFGPGTRLTVT.